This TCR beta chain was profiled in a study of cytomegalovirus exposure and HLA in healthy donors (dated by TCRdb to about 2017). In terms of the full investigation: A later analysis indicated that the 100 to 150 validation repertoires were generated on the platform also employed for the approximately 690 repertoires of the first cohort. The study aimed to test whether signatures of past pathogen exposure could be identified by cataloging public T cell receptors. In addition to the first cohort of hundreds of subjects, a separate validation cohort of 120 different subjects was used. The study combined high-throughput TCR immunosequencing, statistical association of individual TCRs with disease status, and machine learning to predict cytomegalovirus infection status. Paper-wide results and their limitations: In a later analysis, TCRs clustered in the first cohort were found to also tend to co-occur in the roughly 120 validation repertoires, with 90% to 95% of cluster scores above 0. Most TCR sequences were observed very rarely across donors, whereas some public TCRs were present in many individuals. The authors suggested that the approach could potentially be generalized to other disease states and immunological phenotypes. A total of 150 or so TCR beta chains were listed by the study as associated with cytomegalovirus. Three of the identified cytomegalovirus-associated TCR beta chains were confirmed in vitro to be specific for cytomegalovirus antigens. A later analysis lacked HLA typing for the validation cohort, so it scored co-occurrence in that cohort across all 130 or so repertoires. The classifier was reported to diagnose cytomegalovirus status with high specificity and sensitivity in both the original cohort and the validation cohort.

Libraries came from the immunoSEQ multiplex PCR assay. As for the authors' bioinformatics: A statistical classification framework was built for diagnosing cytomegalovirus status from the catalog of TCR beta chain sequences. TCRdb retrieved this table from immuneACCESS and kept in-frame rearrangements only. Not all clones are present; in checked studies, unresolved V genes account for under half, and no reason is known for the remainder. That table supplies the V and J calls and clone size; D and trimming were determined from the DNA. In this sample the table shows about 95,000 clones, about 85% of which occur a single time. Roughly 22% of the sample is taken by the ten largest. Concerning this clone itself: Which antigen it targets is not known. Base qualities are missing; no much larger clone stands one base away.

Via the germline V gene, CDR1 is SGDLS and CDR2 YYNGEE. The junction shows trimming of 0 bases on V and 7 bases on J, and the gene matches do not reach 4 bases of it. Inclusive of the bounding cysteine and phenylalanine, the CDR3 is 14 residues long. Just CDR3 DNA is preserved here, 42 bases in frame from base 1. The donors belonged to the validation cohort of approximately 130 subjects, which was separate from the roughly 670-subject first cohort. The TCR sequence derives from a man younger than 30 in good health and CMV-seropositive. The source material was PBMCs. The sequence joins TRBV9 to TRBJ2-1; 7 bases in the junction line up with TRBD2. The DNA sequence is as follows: TGTGCCAGCAGCGTAGCTCCAGCGGGAAATGAGCAGTTCTTC. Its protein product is CASSVAPAGNEQFF.